Listed below are T cell receptor beta chains from one sample, sequenced in a study of T cell responses to AZD1222 COVID-19 vaccine. The assay was immunoSEQ multiplex PCR, and TCRdb's table has in-frame clones only and misses some. The profile covers roughly 150,000 clones, with roughly nine tenths appearing a single time and 3% to 4% taken by the ten largest. This material consisted of peripheral blood, taken 28 days after the second AZD1222 dose. The receptors were gathered from an adult who received the AZD1222 COVID-19 vaccine. CDR3s include the opening cysteine and the closing phenylalanine or tryptophan. The D gene is left open where the match is weak. The size entry is marked missing in some rows and otherwise reads once, few, many or a size class.

J gene | D gene | V gene | clone size | CDR3 DNA | CDR3 protein
TRBJ2-3 | . | TRBV21-1 | . | TGTGCCAGCAGCAAAGACGACAGGCTTAGCACAGATACGCAGTATTTT | CASSKDDRLSTDTQYF
TRBJ1-2 | . | TRBV2 | . | TGTGCCAGCAGTGAACAAGGGTTTGCTAACTATGGCTACACCTTC | CASSEQGFANYGYTF
TRBJ2-1 | . | TRBV5-1 | . | TGCGCCAGCAGCTCGTTCAATGAGCAGTTCTTC | CASSSFNEQFF
TRBJ2-6 | TRBD2 | TRBV28 | once | TGTGCCAGCAGTTCCCCAGCGGGGGGGATCTCTGGGGCCAACGTCCTGACTTTC | CASSSPAGGISGANVLTF
TRBJ1-1 | TRBD1 | TRBV19 | once | TGTGCCAGTAGTAGAGGGGACAGGGGGCAAAAAACTGAAGCTTTCTTT | CASSRGDRGQKTEAFF
TRBJ1-1 | . | TRBV27 | . | TGTGCCAGCAGCTCCTGGGCCGGAGTCGGCACTGAAGCTTTCTTT | CASSSWAGVGTEAFF
TRBJ2-2 | . | TRBV3-1/TRBV3-2 | . | TGTGCCAGCAGCCAAGTGGGCAGACAAAACACCGGGGAGCTGTTTTTT | CASSQVGRQNTGELFF
TRBJ1-2 | . | TRBV29-1 | . | TGCAGCGTTGAAGATCTTCCTCACCGGGACGGAAGATATGGCTACACCTTC | CSVEDLPHRDGRYGYTF
TRBJ1-1 | . | TRBV18 | . | TGTGCCAGCTCACCAATCCTGACAGACACTGAAGCTTTCTTT | CASSPILTDTEAFF
TRBJ1-1 | . | TRBV6-2/TRBV6-3 | . | TGTGCCAGCAGTCGACCGGGGGAATGGAACACTGAAGCTTTCTTT | CASSRPGEWNTEAFF
TRBJ2-3 | TRBD2 | TRBV5-1 | . | TGCGCCAGCAGCTTGGGTACTAGCGGGAGCACAGATACGCAGTATTTT | CASSLGTSGSTDTQYF
TRBJ1-2 | TRBD1 | TRBV4-1 | . | TGCGCCAGCAGCCGAGGACAGGGGGTGGGTACGGATGGCTACACCTTC | CASSRGQGVGTDGYTF
TRBJ2-3 | TRBD2 | TRBV5-1 | . | TGCGCCAGCAGCTTGGATGTGGCTAGCGGGAGTTTGGATACGCAGTATTTT | CASSLDVASGSLDTQYF
TRBJ2-7 | . | TRBV4-3 | . | TGCGCCAGCAGCCGAGTAAGGGGGGAGGGGGAGCAGTACTTC | CASSRVRGEGEQYF
TRBJ1-6 | TRBD1 | TRBV6-4 | . | TGTGCCAGCAGTGAGGGACAGGGGAGGTCACCCCTCCACTTT | CASSEGQGRSPLHF
TRBJ2-4 | TRBD2 | TRBV7-2 | . | TGTGCCAGCAGCTCGGGACTAGCGGCTCTAATATCAGTGGACATTCAGTACTTC | CASSSGLAALISVDIQYF
TRBJ2-1 | TRBD1 | TRBV7-8 | . | TGTGCCAGCAGCGATCGTCGTATTGGACAGGGCAGTAGTATGTGGGGTAAGGGCCAGTTCTTC | CASSDRRIGQGSSMWGKGQFF
TRBJ1-1 | . | TRBV25-1 | . | TGTGCCAGCAGTGTCAAATCCCGAGCTTTCTTT | CASSVKSRAFF
TRBJ2-3 | . | TRBV6-5 | . | TGTGCCAGCGGGCAAGGAACCACAGATACGCAGTATTTT | CASGQGTTDTQYF
TRBJ1-1 | TRBD1 | TRBV19 | . | TGTGCCAGTAGAGCGGGACAGGCTGAAGCTTTCTTT | CASRAGQAEAFF
TRBJ2-1 | . | TRBV29-1 | . | TGCAGCGACCAATGGGGGTCGGCCTACAATGAGCAGTTCTTC | CSDQWGSAYNEQFF
TRBJ2-7 | . | TRBV12-3/TRBV12-4 | . | . | CASSFGGGTYF
TRBJ2-3 | TRBD1 | TRBV6-6 | once | TGTGCCAGCAAGGACAGGGCGCCGGACCACGATGAGTATTTT | CASKDRAPDHDEYF
TRBJ2-1 | TRBD1 | TRBV19 | . | TGTGCCAGTAGTATTCTAGGACAGGGTCGGTACAATGAGCAGTTCTTC | CASSILGQGRYNEQFF
TRBJ1-2 | TRBD1 | TRBV5-6 | . | TGTGCCAGCAGCGCTAATAGGGGCAGGGGGCGAAGAAGCTATGGCTACACCTTC | CASSANRGRGRRSYGYTF
TRBJ2-3 | . | TRBV7-3 | . | TGTGCCAGCAGCTTAAATTCTCCGTCTAAAGGGGATACGCAGTATTTT | CASSLNSPSKGDTQYF
TRBJ1-1 | TRBD1 | TRBV4-3 | . | TGCGCCAGCAGCCTGACGGACAGGGGTTGGACTGAAGCTTTCTTT | CASSLTDRGWTEAFF
TRBJ1-5 | . | TRBV27 | . | TGTGCCAGCAGCACAGGGAATCAGCCCCAGCATTTT | CASSTGNQPQHF
TRBJ2-1 | . | TRBV19 | . | TGTGCCAGTAGTCCGAGAAGAGAAAACAATGAGCAGTTCTTC | CASSPRRENNEQFF
TRBJ1-1 | . | TRBV6-2/TRBV6-3 | . | TGTGCCAGCAGCCCCGCTCTGGGGGGCACTGAAGCTTTCTTT | CASSPALGGTEAFF
TRBJ2-2 | TRBD1 | TRBV7-7 | . | TGTGCTAGCAGCTTTAGCAGGGGGCTTAACACCGGGGAGCTGTTTTTT | CASSFSRGLNTGELFF
TRBJ2-1 | TRBD2 | TRBV5-1 | . | TGCGCCAGCAGCTCCGGGACTAGGGGCAATGAGCAGTTCTTC | CASSSGTRGNEQFF
TRBJ2-3 | . | TRBV30 | . | TGTGCCTGGAATAGGGCCCTAGGCACAGATACGCAGTATTTT | CAWNRALGTDTQYF
TRBJ2-1 | . | TRBV5-4 | . | TGTGCCAGCAGCTCCCCGTGGCTGACTAGCAATGAGCAGTTCTTC | CASSSPWLTSNEQFF
TRBJ2-1 | . | TRBV7-3 | . | TGTGCCAGCAGCTCAACGGGCGGCAACAATGAGCAGTTCTTC | CASSSTGGNNEQFF
TRBJ1-1 | . | TRBV11-3 | . | TGTGCCAGCAGCTTGGGGGACGCGAACACTGAAGCTTTCTTT | CASSLGDANTEAFF
TRBJ2-3 | TRBD2 | TRBV7-9 | . | TGTGCCAGCAGCTTGGGTGGACTAGCGGGAGTTGGCACAGATACGCAGTATTTT | CASSLGGLAGVGTDTQYF
TRBJ2-4 | TRBD1 | TRBV5-4 | . | TGTGCCAGCAGCCTGCCGACAGGGAATAGCGACATTCAGTACTTC | CASSLPTGNSDIQYF
TRBJ1-4 | . | TRBV28 | . | TGTGCCAGCAGTTTATTTTGGAGGACAGAGAATGAAAAACTGTTTTTT | CASSLFWRTENEKLFF
TRBJ2-7 | . | TRBV4-1 | once | TGCGCCAGCAGCCATGTACAATCTAGTAGCGCCGAGCAGTACTTC | CASSHVQSSSAEQYF
TRBJ2-7 | TRBD2 | TRBV10-3 | . | TGTGCCATCAGTGCGAGCGGGAGAACCCCCTACAGTCTCGAGCAGTACTTC | CAISASGRTPYSLEQYF
TRBJ2-7 | . | TRBV3-1/TRBV3-2 | once | TGTGCCAGCAGCCAAGCCGTGGGAGCTCCCTACGAGCAGTACTTC | CASSQAVGAPYEQYF
TRBJ1-2 | TRBD1 | TRBV29-1 | once | TGCAGCATGTTGGGACAGATGGAGGACTACACCTTC | CSMLGQMEDYTF
TRBJ2-3 | . | TRBV7-2 | . | TGTGCCAGCAGCCCCAGGGTGGGGGTAGATACGCAGTATTTT | CASSPRVGVDTQYF
TRBJ1-1 | . | TRBV7-2 | . | TGTGCCAGCAGCCCGTACAGGGCCACTGAAGCTTTCTTT | CASSPYRATEAFF
TRBJ1-2 | . | TRBV5-6 | . | TGTGCCAGCAGCTTGATGCTGGTCTATGGCTACACCTTC | CASSLMLVYGYTF